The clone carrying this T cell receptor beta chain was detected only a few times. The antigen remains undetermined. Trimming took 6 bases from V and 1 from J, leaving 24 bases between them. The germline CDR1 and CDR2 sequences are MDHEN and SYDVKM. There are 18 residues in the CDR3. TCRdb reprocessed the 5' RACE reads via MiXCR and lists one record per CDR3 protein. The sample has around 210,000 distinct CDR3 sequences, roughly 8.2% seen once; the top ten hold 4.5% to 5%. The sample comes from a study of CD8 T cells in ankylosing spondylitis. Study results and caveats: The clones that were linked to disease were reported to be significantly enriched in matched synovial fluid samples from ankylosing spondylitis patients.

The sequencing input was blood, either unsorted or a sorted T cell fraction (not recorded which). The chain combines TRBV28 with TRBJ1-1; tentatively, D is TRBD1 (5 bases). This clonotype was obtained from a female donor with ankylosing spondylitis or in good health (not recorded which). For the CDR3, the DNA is TGTGCCAGCAGCCCTCCGGGGACCGGCGCGTTAGGGAACACTGAAGCTTTCTTT. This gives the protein CASSPPGTGALGNTEAFF.